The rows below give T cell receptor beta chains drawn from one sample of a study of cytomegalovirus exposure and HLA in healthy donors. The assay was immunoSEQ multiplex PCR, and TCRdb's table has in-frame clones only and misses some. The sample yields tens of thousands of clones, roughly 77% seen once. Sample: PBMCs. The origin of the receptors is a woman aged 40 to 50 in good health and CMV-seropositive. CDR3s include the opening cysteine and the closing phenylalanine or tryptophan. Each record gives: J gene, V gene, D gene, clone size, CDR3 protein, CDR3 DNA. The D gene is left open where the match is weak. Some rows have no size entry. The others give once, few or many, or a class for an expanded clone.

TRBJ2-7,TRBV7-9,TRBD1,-,CASSLGQGSNYEQYF,TGTGCCAGCAGCTTGGGACAGGGTAGTAACTACGAGCAGTACTTC
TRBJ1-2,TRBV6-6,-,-,CASSATSPGGYTF,TGTGCCAGCAGTGCGACTTCCCCGGGTGGCTACACCTTC
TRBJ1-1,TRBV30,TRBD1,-,CAWSSTGTGVLTEAFF,TGTGCCTGGAGTAGTACTGGCACAGGGGTCCTCACTGAAGCTTTCTTT
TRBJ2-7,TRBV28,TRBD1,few,CASRGQGGSNKQYF,TGTGCCAGCAGGGGACAGGGGGGAAGTAACAAGCAGTACTTC
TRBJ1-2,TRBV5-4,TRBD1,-,CASSFDPGQGYGYTF,TGTGCCAGCAGCTTCGATCCGGGACAGGGATATGGCTACACCTTC
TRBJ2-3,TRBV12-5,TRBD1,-,CASGLVPGVETGVRTDTQYF,TGTGCTAGTGGTTTGGTACCCGGGGTGGAGACAGGGGTCCGCACAGATACGCAGTATTTT
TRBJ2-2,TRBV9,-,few,CASRRDVSNTGELFF,TGTGCCAGCAGGCGGGACGTTTCGAACACCGGGGAGCTGTTTTTT
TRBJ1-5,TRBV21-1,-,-,CASSPKLLRDRESYSNQPQHF,TGTGCCAGCAGCCCAAAGTTACTCCGGGACAGGGAAAGTTATAGCAATCAGCCCCAGCATTTT
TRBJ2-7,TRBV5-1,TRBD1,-,CASSSLPGTAYEQYF,TGCGCCAGCAGCTCCCTCCCCGGGACAGCCTACGAGCAGTACTTC
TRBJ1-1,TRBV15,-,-,CATSRDGGYTEAFF,TGTGCCACCAGCAGAGATGGGGGGTACACTGAAGCTTTCTTT
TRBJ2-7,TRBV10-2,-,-,CASSEFTYEQYF,TGCGCCAGCAGTGAGTTCACCTACGAGCAGTACTTC
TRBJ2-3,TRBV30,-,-,CAWRGGLRFTSTDTQYF,TGTGCCTGGAGAGGGGGACTAAGATTTACTAGCACAGATACGCAGTATTTT
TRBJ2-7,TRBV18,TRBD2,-,CASSPKKRELTLNYEQYF,TGTGCCAGCTCACCAAAAAAGCGGGAGTTGACCCTAAACTACGAGCAGTACTTC
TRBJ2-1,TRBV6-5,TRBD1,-,CASSPGQGANEQFF,TGTGCCAGCAGTCCGGGACAGGGGGCCAATGAGCAGTTCTTC
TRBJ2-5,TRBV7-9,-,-,CASIPVAGKETQYF,TGTGCCAGCATACCCGTCGCGGGAAAAGAGACCCAGTACTTC
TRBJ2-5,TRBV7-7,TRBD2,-,CASSALAGAQETQYF,TGTGCTAGCAGCGCGTTAGCGGGAGCGCAAGAGACCCAGTACTTC
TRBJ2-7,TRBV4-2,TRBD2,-,CASSQDPGLAGAAQYF,TGTGCCAGCAGCCAGGATCCGGGACTAGCGGGAGCGGCGCAGTACTTC
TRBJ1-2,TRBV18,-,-,CASSPSTGVHGYTF,TGTGCCAGCTCACCATCAACGGGGGTCCATGGCTACACCTTC
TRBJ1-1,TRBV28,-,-,CASSLGGWGNTEAFF,TGTGCCAGCAGTTTGGGGGGGTGGGGTAACACTGAAGCTTTCTTT
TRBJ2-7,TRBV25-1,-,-,CASSDSGYEQYF,TGTGCCAGCAGTGATTCAGGCTACGAGCAGTACTTC
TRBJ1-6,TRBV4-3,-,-,CASSQDEGRTPLHF,TGCGCCAGCAGCCAAGACGAGGGTAGGACACCCCTCCACTTT
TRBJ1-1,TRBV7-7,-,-,CASSSGVDTEAFF,TGTGCTAGCAGCTCGGGGGTGGACACTGAAGCTTTCTTT
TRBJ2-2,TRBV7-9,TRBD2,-,CASSLGGRARTGELFF,TGTGCCAGCAGCTTAGGCGGGAGGGCTCGCACCGGGGAGCTGTTTTTT
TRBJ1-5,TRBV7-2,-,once,CASSLAGVGGFGNQPQHF,TGTGCCAGCAGCTTAGCTGGCGTCGGAGGGTTTGGCAATCAGCCCCAGCATTTT
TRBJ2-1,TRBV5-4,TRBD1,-,CASSPGTGPSSYNEQFF,TGTGCCAGCAGCCCCGGGACAGGACCCTCCTCCTACAATGAGCAGTTCTTC
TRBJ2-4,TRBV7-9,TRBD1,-,CASSLDRGSNIQYF,TGTGCCAGCAGCCTAGACAGGGGGTCCAACATTCAGTACTTC
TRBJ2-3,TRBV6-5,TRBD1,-,CASSRDRPSTDTQYF,TGTGCCAGCAGCAGGGACAGACCTAGCACAGATACGCAGTATTTT